These 9 T cell receptor beta chains came from one sample sequenced in a study of cytomegalovirus exposure and HLA in healthy donors. Repertoires were generated with immunoSEQ multiplex PCR, while TCRdb's copy carries only in-frame clones and drops some. This table has some 43,000 clones, approximately 90% appearing once. Sequencing used PBMCs. The receptors were gathered from a man aged 18 to 30 in good health and CMV-seronegative.

This chain links TRBV5-1 with TRBJ2-7; TRBD2 matches at 8 bases. The CDR3 totals 15 residues. CDR1 is SGHRS, CDR2 YFSETQ, per germline. J gave up 4 bases and V 4 bases, and 10 bases lay outside the gene matches. This CDR3 is CASSPSSGGTYEQYF. CDR3 nucleotide sequence: TGCGCCAGCAGCCCCTCGTCGGGGGGGACATACGAGCAGTACTTC.

J is TRBJ2-5 and V is TRBV23-1; TRBD1 aligns across 9 bases. TRBV23-1 is sorted into the ORF group, with uncertain function. The junction had 5 bases not matched to a gene; V was cut back by 0 bases and J by 3 bases. The CDR3 consists of 16 residues. CDR3 bases: TGCGCCAGCAGTCAATCGGGGAGACAGGGGGAAGAGACCCAGTACTTC. Translating it yields CASSQSGRQGEETQYF.

The chain employs TRBV4-3 and TRBJ2-2; the D gene is possibly TRBD2 (6 bases). The germline V gene encodes CDR1 LGHNA and CDR2 YSLEER. The V gene lost 5 bases and the J gene lost 1 base, with 11 bases spanning the gap. CDR3 length equals 15 residues. As DNA, the CDR3 is TGCGCCAGCAGCAAAACGGGGGAGAACACCGGGGAGCTGTTTTTT. Translating it yields CASSKTGENTGELFF.

The V gene is TRBV10-3, the J gene TRBJ1-6; TRBD1 agrees at 9 bases. The CDR3 totals 13 residues. Germline trimming cut 6 bases from V and 6 bases from J; bases unmatched to any gene: 0. Per germline, CDR1 ENHRY and CDR2 SYGVKD. This CDR3 is CAIRQGANSPLHF. The CDR3 bases are TGTGCCATCAGACAGGGGGCTAATTCACCCCTCCACTTT.

The V gene is TRBV6-5, the J gene TRBJ2-5, with 9 bases fitting TRBD1. The germline V gene has CDR1 MNHEY and CDR2 SVGAGI. The CDR3 extends over 16 amino acids. The trim removed 2 bases at V and 5 bases at J, leaving 9 bases unmatched. CDR3 bases: TGTGCCAGCAGTTACCCGCGGACAGGGGCTGGGGAGACCCAGTACTTC. This codes for CASSYPRTGAGETQYF.

This chain uses TRBV11-1 with TRBJ2-1, with D tentatively TRBD2 (5 bases). Trimming stripped 6 bases from V and 0 bases from J, with 18 bases between. Looked up from germline, CDR1 is SGHAT and CDR2 is FQDESV (reference sequence). The CDR3 has 17 residues. The CDR3 loop reads CASSFLLGMSSYNEQFF. In DNA form, the CDR3 reads TGTGCCAGCAGTTTCCTACTAGGGATGAGCTCCTACAATGAGCAGTTCTTC.

The J gene is TRBJ2-1, the V gene TRBV6-6; D may be TRBD2 (5 bases). V was trimmed by 3 bases and J by 1 base, leaving 13 bases between them. Per the germline V gene, CDR1 is MNHNY and CDR2 is SVGAGI (reference sequence). This CDR3 contains 16 residues. The CDR3 bases are TGTGCCAGCAGTTATCGAACTTCGGGGTCCTACAATGAGCAGTTCTTC. It codes for CASSYRTSGSYNEQFF.

V and J are TRBV11-3 and TRBJ2-5; 8 positions match TRBD2. V gave up 5 bases and J gave up 7 bases; unmatched junction bases: 15. Per germline, CDR1 SGHNT and CDR2 YENEEA. CDR3 length: 16 amino acids. This CDR3 is CASSPHGEAGVGTQYF. The CDR3 DNA sequence: TGTGCCAGCAGCCCCCACGGCGAAGCGGGGGTGGGGACCCAGTACTTC. The whole variable domain, filled in from reference TRBV11-3 and TRBJ2-5, reads EAGVVQSPRYKIIEKKQPVAFWCNPISGHNTLYWYLQNLGQGPELLIRYENEEAVDDSQLPKDRFSAERLKGVDSTLKIQPAELGDSAVYLCASSPHGEAGVGTQYFGPGTRLLVL.

The rearrangement links TRBV28 to TRBJ1-2; D not certain. The CDR3 extends over 15 amino acids. CDR1 is MDHEN, CDR2 SYDVKM, per germline. V was cut by 6 bases and J by 0 bases, with 14 bases left in between. CDR3: CASRSASMTNYGYTF. The DNA of the CDR3 is TGTGCCAGCAGAAGCGCTTCAATGACTAACTATGGCTACACCTTC.